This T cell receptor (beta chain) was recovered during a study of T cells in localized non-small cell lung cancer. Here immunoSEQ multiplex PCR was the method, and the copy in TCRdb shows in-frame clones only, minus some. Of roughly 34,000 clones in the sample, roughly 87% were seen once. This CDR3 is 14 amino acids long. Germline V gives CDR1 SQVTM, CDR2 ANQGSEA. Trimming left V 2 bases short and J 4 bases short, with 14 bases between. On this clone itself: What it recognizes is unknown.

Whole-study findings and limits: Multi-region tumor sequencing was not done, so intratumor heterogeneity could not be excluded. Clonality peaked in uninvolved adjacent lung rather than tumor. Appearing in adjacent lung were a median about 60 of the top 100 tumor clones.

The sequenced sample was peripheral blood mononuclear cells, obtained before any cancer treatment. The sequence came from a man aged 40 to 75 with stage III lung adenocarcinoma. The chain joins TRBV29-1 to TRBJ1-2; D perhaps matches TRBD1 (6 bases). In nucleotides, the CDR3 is TGCAGCGTTGAATTCGGGGGCGGTCTCTATGGCTACACCTTC. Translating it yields CSVEFGGGLYGYTF.